Listed below are T cell receptor beta chains from one sample, sequenced in a study of cytomegalovirus exposure and HLA in healthy donors. Assay used: immunoSEQ multiplex PCR; TCRdb lists only in-frame clones, some missing. Here the sample spans more than 85,000 clones, more than 70% being singletons. The sample was PBMCs. These receptors were collected from an older woman in good health and CMV-seropositive. CDR3s include the opening cysteine and the closing phenylalanine or tryptophan. Fields, in order: D gene, V gene, clone size, J gene, CDR3 DNA, CDR3 protein. A D gene is named only where the DNA matches it firmly. Rows give clone size only sometimes, using once, few, many, or a class for an expanded clone.

TRBD2,TRBV27,-,TRBJ2-4,TGTGCCTACCCAGGGAGGGAACCGGGATACACCAAAAACATTCAGTACTTC,CAYPGREPGYTKNIQYF
TRBD2,TRBV29-1,once,TRBJ2-7,TGCAGCGTTGAGGTACTAGCGCTGAAGTCCGAGCAGTACTTC,CSVEVLALKSEQYF
TRBD2,TRBV9,-,TRBJ2-5,TGTGCCAGCAGCGTAGGACTAGCGGGAGATGGGGAGACCCAGTACTTC,CASSVGLAGDGETQYF
TRBD1,TRBV7-7,-,TRBJ2-1,TGTGCCAGCAGCTTAACTGTAGGGACAGGGGAACCAAACAATGAGCAGTTCTTC,CASSLTVGTGEPNNEQFF
TRBD2,TRBV7-8,-,TRBJ2-3,TGTGCCAGCAACGACATGGCGGGAGTAACAGATACGCAGTATTTT,CASNDMAGVTDTQYF
-,TRBV9,once,TRBJ2-7,TGTGCCAGCAGCGTAGTTAAGGGACACCGATCCTACGAGCAGTACTTC,CASSVVKGHRSYEQYF
TRBD2,TRBV12-5,-,TRBJ2-2,TGTGCTAGTGGTTTCAGGACTAGTCAGAACACCGGGGAGCTGTTTTTT,CASGFRTSQNTGELFF
-,TRBV27,-,TRBJ1-2,TGTGCCAGCAGTCCCCGGGGAGTCTTCTATGGCTACACCTTC,CASSPRGVFYGYTF
TRBD1,TRBV28,-,TRBJ2-5,TGTGCCAGCAGAAGACAGGGTTCGGAAGAGACCCAGTACTTC,CASRRQGSEETQYF
TRBD1,TRBV5-6,-,TRBJ2-1,TGTGCCAGCAGCATTTGGGGGACAGGGTTAGAGCAGTTCTTC,CASSIWGTGLEQFF
TRBD1,TRBV28,-,TRBJ2-7,TGTGCCAGCAGTTTAGGGCTGACAGGGGTTGACGAGCAGTACTTC,CASSLGLTGVDEQYF
TRBD2,TRBV7-9,-,TRBJ2-5,TGTGCCAGCAGCCCCGCCCGGGGACTAGCGGGAGCAGAGACCCAGTACTTC,CASSPARGLAGAETQYF
-,TRBV7-9,-,TRBJ1-1,TGTGCCAGCCTGAGGGGCGGGAGCACTGAAGCTTTCTTT,CASLRGGSTEAFF
-,TRBV30,-,TRBJ1-5,TGTGCCTGGAGCGCAGGGGTTTCGAGCAATCAGCCCCAGCATTTT,CAWSAGVSSNQPQHF
-,TRBV4-1,-,TRBJ2-3,TGCGCCAGCAGCGAACGGGGGGATACGCAGTATTTT,CASSERGDTQYF
TRBD1,TRBV6-6,few,TRBJ1-1,TGTGCCAGCAGTTCCAGGACAGGGCGGAACACTGAAGCTTTCTTT,CASSSRTGRNTEAFF
TRBD2,TRBV9,-,TRBJ2-1,TGTGCCAGCAGCGTAGCCACTAGCGGGGCGAGGGAGCAGTTCTTC,CASSVATSGAREQFF
-,TRBV5-1,-,TRBJ1-2,TGCGCCAGCAGCTTGGGCCAGGTTGATGGCTACACCTTC,CASSLGQVDGYTF
TRBD2,TRBV7-7,-,TRBJ2-1,TGTGCTAGCAGCTTAACTAGCGGGAGGGCGAGTGAGCAGTTCTTC,CASSLTSGRASEQFF
TRBD1,TRBV5-1,-,TRBJ1-1,TGCGCCAGCAGCTTGGCCATGGGACAGGCTATGAACACTGAAGCTTTCTTT,CASSLAMGQAMNTEAFF
TRBD2,TRBV5-1,-,TRBJ2-2,TGCGCCAGCAGCTTGGGGGGCGGGAGAAGAGTCGGGGAGCTGTTTTTT,CASSLGGGRRVGELFF
TRBD2,TRBV5-1,-,TRBJ2-7,TGCGCCAGCAGCTTGCTTTTTCGCCTTCCTAGCGGCCCCCCCTACGAGCAGTACTTC,CASSLLFRLPSGPPYEQYF
-,TRBV5-6,few,TRBJ1-5,TGTGCCAGCAGCTTGGGGGCAGGTAATCAGCCCCAGCATTTT,CASSLGAGNQPQHF
-,TRBV5-6,-,TRBJ2-4,TGTGCCAGCAGCTTGGAGTCTGGACACCGGATTGACATTCAGTACTTC,CASSLESGHRIDIQYF
-,TRBV4-1,-,TRBJ2-7,TGCGCCAGCAGTCACCGGGACTCTAACTACGAGCAGTACTTC,CASSHRDSNYEQYF
-,TRBV7-9,-,TRBJ1-2,TGTGCCAGCAGCTTATGGGGGCAAGCCCAGAAGAACTTC,CASSLWGQAQKNF
-,TRBV7-9,-,TRBJ2-1,TGTGCCAGCAGCTTAAACGAGAACAGGAAGCAGTTCTTC,CASSLNENRKQFF
TRBD1,TRBV5-1,-,TRBJ1-4,TGCGCCAGCTCGGACAGGGGGGATGAAAAACTGTTTTTT,CASSDRGDEKLFF
-,TRBV30,-,TRBJ1-5,TGTGCCTGGGGTTGGGAGGGGGGATCAGGGCCCCAGCATTTT,CAWGWEGGSGPQHF
-,TRBV19,-,TRBJ1-5,TGTGCCAGCAGTATAACGGCGGGCAATCAGCCCCAGCATTTT,CASSITAGNQPQHF
TRBD1,TRBV29-1,-,TRBJ1-1,TGCAGCGGGGGGGACAGATATGAAGCTTTCTTT,CSGGDRYEAFF
-,TRBV4-1,-,TRBJ2-1,TGCGCCAGCAGCCAAGAGATGGCTCAGGGTGTTGAGCAGTTCTTC,CASSQEMAQGVEQFF
-,TRBV28,-,TRBJ1-5,TGTGCCAGCAGTCGAACTTCAGGGGAGCGGCAGCCCCAGCATTTT,CASSRTSGERQPQHF
TRBD1,TRBV7-9,-,TRBJ1-2,TGTGCCAGCAGCTTAGGGGCAGGGGGCTACTATGGCTACACCTTC,CASSLGAGGYYGYTF
-,TRBV4-2,few,TRBJ1-1,TGTGCCAGCAGCCAAGGGCCAACAGGGAAGGGGAACACTGAAGCTTTCTTT,CASSQGPTGKGNTEAFF
TRBD2,TRBV28,-,TRBJ2-1,TGTGCCAGCACCCCGGGGGGGGTATCCTACAATGAGCAGTTCTTC,CASTPGGVSYNEQFF
-,TRBV7-9,-,TRBJ2-1,TGTGCCAGCAGCCTAGGGGAGAGCTTCTTC,CASSLGESFF
TRBD2,TRBV2,-,TRBJ2-5,TGTGCCAGCAGTGAGATAGCGGGAGTGGAGACCCAGTACTTC,CASSEIAGVETQYF
-,TRBV18,-,TRBJ2-3,TGTGCCAGCTCACCAGGTGTTCGGGCAGATACGCAGTATTTT,CASSPGVRADTQYF
TRBD2,TRBV10-3,-,TRBJ2-7,TGTGCCATCCGGGACGGTAGCGGGAGGTTCTACGAGCAGTACTTC,CAIRDGSGRFYEQYF
TRBD1,TRBV5-1,few,TRBJ2-7,TGCGCCAGCACCGGGACAGGGACCCTCTCCTACGAGCAGTACTTC,CASTGTGTLSYEQYF
-,TRBV12-5,once,TRBJ1-6,TGTGCTAGTGGTTTAAGGTCTAGCCGCCGGTATAATTCACCCCTCCACTTT,CASGLRSSRRYNSPLHF
TRBD2,TRBV27,few,TRBJ2-1,TGTGCCAGCAGTGGGGGGGGCGCGGGAGGATTCCCCTACAATGAGCAGTTCTTC,CASSGGGAGGFPYNEQFF